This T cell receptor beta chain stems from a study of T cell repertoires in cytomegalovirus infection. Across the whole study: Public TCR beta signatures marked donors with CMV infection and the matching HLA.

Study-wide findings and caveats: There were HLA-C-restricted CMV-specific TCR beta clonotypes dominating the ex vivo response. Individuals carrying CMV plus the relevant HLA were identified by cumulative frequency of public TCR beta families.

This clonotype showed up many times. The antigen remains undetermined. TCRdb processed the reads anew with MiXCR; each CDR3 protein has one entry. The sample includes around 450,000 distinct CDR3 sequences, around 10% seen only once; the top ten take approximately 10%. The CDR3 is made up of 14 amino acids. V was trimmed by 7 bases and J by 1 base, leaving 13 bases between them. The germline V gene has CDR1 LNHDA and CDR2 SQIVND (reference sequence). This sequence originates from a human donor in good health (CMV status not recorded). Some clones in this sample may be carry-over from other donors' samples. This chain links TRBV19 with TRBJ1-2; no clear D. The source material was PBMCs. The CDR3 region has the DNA TGTGCCAGTAACCCCAGGAGCCTTAACTATGGCTACACCTTC. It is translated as CASNPRSLNYGYTF. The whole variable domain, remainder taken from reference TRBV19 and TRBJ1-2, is DGGITQSPKYLFRKEGQNVTLSCEQNLNHDAMYWYRQDPGQGLRLIYYSQIVNDFQKGDIAEGYSVSREKKESFPLTVTSAQKNPTAFYLCASNPRSLNYGYTFGSGTRLTVV.